This is a list of T cell receptor beta chains from one sample in a study of T cell responses to AZD1222 COVID-19 vaccine. Generated by immunoSEQ multiplex PCR, the TCRdb table keeps only in-frame clones and is missing some. The sample yields roughly 75,000 clones, around nine tenths seen once. The input for sequencing was peripheral blood, taken 28 days after the second AZD1222 dose. The receptors were gathered from an adult who received the AZD1222 COVID-19 vaccine. Both conserved end residues are part of each CDR3. Fields, in order: D gene, J gene, V gene, clone size, CDR3 protein, CDR3 DNA. The D gene is left open where the match is weak. Size tells how often a clone was seen (once, few, many) or the class of an expanded clone, and some rows leave it out.

d_call: NA
j_call: TRBJ1-2
v_call: TRBV4-3
clone_size: NA
cdr3_aa: CASSQDAGSYGYTF
cdr3_nt: TGCGCCAGCAGCCAAGATGCAGGGTCCTATGGCTACACCTTC

d_call: NA
j_call: TRBJ1-1
v_call: TRBV28
clone_size: once
cdr3_aa: CASRSHPEAFF
cdr3_nt: TGTGCCAGCAGGTCTCACCCCGAAGCTTTCTTT

d_call: NA
j_call: TRBJ2-7
v_call: TRBV27
clone_size: NA
cdr3_aa: CASSPGLTYEQYF
cdr3_nt: TGTGCCAGCAGTCCCGGACTAACCTACGAGCAGTACTTC

d_call: NA
j_call: TRBJ2-7
v_call: TRBV29-1
clone_size: once
cdr3_aa: CSVGLSGAYEQYF
cdr3_nt: TGCAGCGTTGGTCTCTCAGGGGCCTACGAGCAGTACTTC

d_call: NA
j_call: TRBJ1-3
v_call: TRBV5-6
clone_size: NA
cdr3_aa: CASSLGTGSSGNTIYF
cdr3_nt: TGTGCCAGCAGCTTGGGTACGGGGAGCTCTGGAAACACCATATATTTT

d_call: NA
j_call: TRBJ1-5
v_call: TRBV28
clone_size: NA
cdr3_aa: CASSFLENGNQPQHF
cdr3_nt: TGTGCCAGCAGTTTTCTGGAGAATGGCAATCAGCCCCAGCATTTT

d_call: NA
j_call: TRBJ1-2
v_call: TRBV7-2
clone_size: few
cdr3_aa: CASSLGQSRGGYTF
cdr3_nt: TGTGCCAGCAGCTTAGGACAGTCGAGGGGTGGCTACACCTTC

d_call: NA
j_call: TRBJ1-6
v_call: TRBV6-1
clone_size: NA
cdr3_aa: CASSEFSGNYNSPLHF
cdr3_nt: TGTGCCAGCAGTGAATTTTCAGGGAACTATAATTCACCCCTCCACTTT

d_call: NA
j_call: TRBJ1-2
v_call: TRBV15
clone_size: NA
cdr3_aa: CATSRPGYGYTF
cdr3_nt: TGTGCCACCAGCCGTCCCGGCTATGGCTACACCTTC

d_call: TRBD1
j_call: TRBJ1-2
v_call: TRBV7-8
clone_size: NA
cdr3_aa: CASSPQGLGTGESYGYTF
cdr3_nt: TGTGCCAGCAGCCCCCAGGGATTGGGGACAGGGGAAAGCTATGGCTACACCTTC

d_call: TRBD1
j_call: TRBJ2-7
v_call: TRBV12-3/TRBV12-4
clone_size: NA
cdr3_aa: CASRGTGRYEQYF
cdr3_nt: TGTGCCAGCAGAGGGACAGGTCGCTACGAGCAGTACTTC

d_call: NA
j_call: TRBJ2-7
v_call: TRBV7-2
clone_size: NA
cdr3_aa: CASSPLYEQYF
cdr3_nt: TGTGCCAGCAGCCCCCTCTACGAGCAGTACTTC

d_call: NA
j_call: TRBJ2-2
v_call: TRBV6-5
clone_size: NA
cdr3_aa: CASSYSAGDGAGELFF
cdr3_nt: TGTGCCAGCAGTTACTCAGCCGGGGACGGAGCCGGGGAGCTGTTTTTT

d_call: TRBD2
j_call: TRBJ2-1
v_call: TRBV7-3
clone_size: NA
cdr3_aa: CASSRLAGGANEQFF
cdr3_nt: TGTGCCAGCAGCCGACTAGCGGGGGGTGCAAATGAGCAGTTCTTC

d_call: NA
j_call: TRBJ1-4
v_call: TRBV15
clone_size: NA
cdr3_aa: CATSRDGGGSNEKLFF
cdr3_nt: TGTGCCACCAGCAGAGATGGTGGGGGTTCTAATGAAAAACTGTTTTTT

d_call: NA
j_call: TRBJ2-1
v_call: TRBV7-2
clone_size: NA
cdr3_aa: CASSAQSSSYNEQFF
cdr3_nt: TGTGCCAGCAGCGCCCAGAGCAGCTCCTACAATGAGCAGTTCTTC

d_call: TRBD1
j_call: TRBJ2-6
v_call: TRBV30
clone_size: NA
cdr3_aa: CAWSGGTVFLETGANVLTF
cdr3_nt: TGTGCCTGGAGTGGGGGGACAGTCTTTCTCGAAACTGGGGCCAACGTCCTGACTTTC

d_call: NA
j_call: TRBJ1-1
v_call: TRBV6-2/TRBV6-3
clone_size: NA
cdr3_aa: CASSFRGPMNTEAFF
cdr3_nt: TGTGCCAGCAGTTTCAGGGGACCAATGAACACTGAAGCTTTCTTT

d_call: NA
j_call: TRBJ2-2
v_call: TRBV5-6
clone_size: NA
cdr3_aa: CASSLAWAGELFF
cdr3_nt: TGTGCCAGCAGCTTGGCGTGGGCCGGGGAGCTGTTTTTT

d_call: TRBD1
j_call: TRBJ1-4
v_call: TRBV5-1
clone_size: NA
cdr3_aa: CASSSGTAKLNEKLFF
cdr3_nt: TGCGCCAGCAGCTCCGGGACAGCCAAACTTAATGAAAAACTGTTTTTT

d_call: NA
j_call: TRBJ2-1
v_call: TRBV7-3
clone_size: NA
cdr3_aa: CASSLDGGSYNEQFF
cdr3_nt: TGTGCCAGCAGCTTAGACGGGGGCTCCTACAATGAGCAGTTCTTC

d_call: NA
j_call: TRBJ1-1
v_call: TRBV3-1/TRBV3-2
clone_size: NA
cdr3_aa: CASSGPGVVTEAFF
cdr3_nt: TGTGCCAGCAGCGGGCCGGGGGTAGTAACTGAAGCTTTCTTT

d_call: TRBD2
j_call: TRBJ2-4
v_call: TRBV7-3
clone_size: NA
cdr3_aa: CASSVGGGADIQYF
cdr3_nt: TGTGCCAGCAGCGTCGGCGGGGGGGCCGACATTCAGTACTTC

d_call: NA
j_call: TRBJ2-7
v_call: TRBV6-5
clone_size: NA
cdr3_aa: CATKGGRPGEQYF
cdr3_nt: TGTGCCACCAAAGGAGGACGGCCTGGCGAGCAGTACTTC

d_call: NA
j_call: TRBJ2-2
v_call: TRBV7-8
clone_size: NA
cdr3_aa: CASSLGGSGELFF
cdr3_nt: TGTGCCAGCAGCTTAGGAGGTTCCGGGGAGCTGTTTTTT

d_call: TRBD1
j_call: TRBJ2-5
v_call: TRBV30
clone_size: NA
cdr3_aa: CACTRDRQETQYF
cdr3_nt: TGTGCCTGTACTCGGGACAGGCAAGAGACCCAGTACTTC

d_call: NA
j_call: TRBJ2-5
v_call: TRBV29-1
clone_size: NA
cdr3_aa: CSVVMYQETQYF
cdr3_nt: TGCAGCGTTGTTATGTACCAAGAGACCCAGTACTTC

d_call: NA
j_call: TRBJ2-1
v_call: TRBV5-5
clone_size: NA
cdr3_aa: CASSLGIGYNEQFF
cdr3_nt: TGTGCCAGCAGTCTGGGGATAGGGTACAATGAGCAGTTCTTC

d_call: NA
j_call: TRBJ2-7
v_call: TRBV7-2
clone_size: NA
cdr3_aa: CASSIGGAAEPYEQYF
cdr3_nt: TGTGCCAGCAGCATAGGTGGAGCGGCAGAGCCCTACGAGCAGTACTTC

d_call: NA
j_call: TRBJ1-1
v_call: TRBV6-6
clone_size: NA
cdr3_aa: CASKKDRLNTEAFF
cdr3_nt: TGTGCCAGCAAGAAAGACAGGCTGAACACTGAAGCTTTCTTT

d_call: NA
j_call: TRBJ1-2
v_call: TRBV7-9
clone_size: NA
cdr3_aa: CASSLGTGGYGYTF
cdr3_nt: TGTGCCAGCAGCTTGGGCACGGGCGGCTATGGCTACACCTTC

d_call: NA
j_call: TRBJ1-2
v_call: TRBV29-1
clone_size: NA
cdr3_aa: CSALTDRLYGYTF
cdr3_nt: TGCAGCGCTTTGACAGACAGACTTTATGGCTACACCTTC

d_call: TRBD1
j_call: TRBJ1-1
v_call: TRBV5-1
clone_size: NA
cdr3_aa: CASSALLTGVNTEAFF
cdr3_nt: TGCGCCAGCAGCGCTCTTCTGACAGGGGTTAACACTGAAGCTTTCTTT

d_call: NA
j_call: TRBJ1-1
v_call: TRBV7-9
clone_size: NA
cdr3_aa: CASSSLGTEAFF
cdr3_nt: TGTGCCAGCAGCTCCCTCGGGACAGAAGCTTTCTTT

d_call: NA
j_call: TRBJ1-2
v_call: TRBV28
clone_size: NA
cdr3_aa: CASSPPTPNYGYTF
cdr3_nt: TGTGCCAGCAGTCCCCCAACCCCTAACTATGGCTACACCTTC

d_call: NA
j_call: TRBJ1-2
v_call: TRBV6-6
clone_size: once
cdr3_aa: CASSEAGNYGYTF
cdr3_nt: TGTGCCAGCAGTGAGGCTGGTAACTATGGCTACACCTTC

d_call: NA
j_call: TRBJ1-2
v_call: TRBV6-5
clone_size: NA
cdr3_aa: CASKSSNYGYTF
cdr3_nt: TGTGCCAGCAAAAGCAGTAACTATGGCTACACCTTC

d_call: NA
j_call: TRBJ1-2
v_call: TRBV5-6
clone_size: NA
cdr3_aa: CASSPDRGVGRYGYTF
cdr3_nt: TGTGCCAGCAGCCCGGACAGAGGAGTAGGAAGATATGGCTACACCTTC

d_call: NA
j_call: TRBJ1-2
v_call: TRBV15
clone_size: once
cdr3_aa: CATSRDRGYYGYTF
cdr3_nt: TGTGCCACCAGCAGAGACAGGGGCTACTATGGCTACACCTTC

d_call: TRBD2
j_call: TRBJ2-5
v_call: TRBV3-1/TRBV3-2
clone_size: NA
cdr3_aa: CASSLEGSGGQETQYF
cdr3_nt: TGTGCCAGCAGCTTGGAGGGTAGCGGGGGTCAAGAGACCCAGTACTTC

d_call: NA
j_call: TRBJ1-2
v_call: TRBV4-3
clone_size: NA
cdr3_aa: CASSADGTYGYTF
cdr3_nt: TGCGCCAGCAGCGCGGACGGGACCTATGGCTACACCTTC

d_call: NA
j_call: TRBJ2-2
v_call: TRBV10-3
clone_size: NA
cdr3_aa: CAISEYGHSGTGELFF
cdr3_nt: TGTGCCATCAGTGAGTATGGTCATTCGGGCACCGGGGAGCTGTTTTTT

d_call: NA
j_call: TRBJ2-1
v_call: TRBV25-1
clone_size: once
cdr3_aa: CASSRDLAAEQFF
cdr3_nt: TGTGCCAGCAGCAGGGACTTGGCGGCCGAGCAGTTCTTC

d_call: TRBD1
j_call: TRBJ1-1
v_call: TRBV4-2
clone_size: NA
cdr3_aa: CASSLSDSPGTGGSEAFF
cdr3_nt: TGTGCCAGCAGCCTCAGTGATTCTCCCGGGACAGGGGGCTCTGAAGCTTTCTTT

d_call: TRBD1
j_call: TRBJ1-1
v_call: TRBV5-1
clone_size: few
cdr3_aa: CASSLAGGYSEAFF
cdr3_nt: TGCGCCAGCAGCTTGGCAGGGGGCTATAGTGAAGCTTTCTTT

d_call: NA
j_call: TRBJ2-5
v_call: TRBV15
clone_size: NA
cdr3_aa: CATSRDVGTALTQYF
cdr3_nt: TGTGCCACCAGCAGAGATGTAGGGACGGCTTTGACCCAGTACTTC

d_call: NA
j_call: TRBJ1-5
v_call: TRBV6-1
clone_size: NA
cdr3_aa: CASSDQGNSNQPQHF
cdr3_nt: TGTGCCAGCAGTGATCAAGGGAATAGCAATCAGCCCCAGCATTTT